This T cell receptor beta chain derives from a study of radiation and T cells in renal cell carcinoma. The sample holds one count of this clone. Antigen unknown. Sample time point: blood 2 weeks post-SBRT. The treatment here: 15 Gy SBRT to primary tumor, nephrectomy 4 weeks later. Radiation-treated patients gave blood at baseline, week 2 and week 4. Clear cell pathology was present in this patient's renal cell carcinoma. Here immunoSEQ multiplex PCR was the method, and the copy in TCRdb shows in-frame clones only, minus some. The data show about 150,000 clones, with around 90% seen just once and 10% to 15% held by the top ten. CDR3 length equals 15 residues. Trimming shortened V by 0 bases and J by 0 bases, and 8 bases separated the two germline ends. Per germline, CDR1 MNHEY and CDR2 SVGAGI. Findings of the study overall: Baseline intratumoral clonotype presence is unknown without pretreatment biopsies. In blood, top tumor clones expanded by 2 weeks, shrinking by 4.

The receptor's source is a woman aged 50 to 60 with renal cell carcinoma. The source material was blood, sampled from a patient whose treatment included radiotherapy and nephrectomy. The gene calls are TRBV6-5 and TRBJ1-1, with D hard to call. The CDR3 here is CASSYSKGLNTEAFF. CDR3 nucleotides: TGTGCCAGCAGTTACTCAAAGGGCCTGAACACTGAAGCTTTCTTT.